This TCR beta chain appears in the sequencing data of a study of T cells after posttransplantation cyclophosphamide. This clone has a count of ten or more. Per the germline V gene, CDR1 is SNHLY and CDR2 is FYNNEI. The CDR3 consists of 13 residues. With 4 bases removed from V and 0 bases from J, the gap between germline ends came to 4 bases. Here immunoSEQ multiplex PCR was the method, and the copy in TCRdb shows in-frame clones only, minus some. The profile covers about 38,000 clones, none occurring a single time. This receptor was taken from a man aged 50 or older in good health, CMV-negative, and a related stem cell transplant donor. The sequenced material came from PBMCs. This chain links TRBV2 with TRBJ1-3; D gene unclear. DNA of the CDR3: TGTGCCAGCAGTGTGTACTCTGGAAACACCATATATTTT. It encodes CASSVYSGNTIYF.